Each of the 24 T cell receptor beta chains below was sequenced from the same sample in a study of T cell repertoires in cytomegalovirus infection. TCRdb re-derived calls from the reads in MiXCR, one entry per CDR3 protein. The sample yields approximately 300,000 distinct CDR3 sequences, roughly 25% seen once. No antigen has been assigned to these receptors. The sample here was cultured PBMCs, taken from culture after CMV antigen stimulation. The source of these receptors is a human donor in good health (CMV status not recorded). Some clones in this sample may be carry-over from other donors' samples.

CDR3 coding DNA: TGTGCCAGCAGTTTAGCGAACCAAGCGGGGACCGGGGAGCTGTTTTTT. This sequence encodes CASSLANQAGTGELFF. V usage is TRBV12-3 or TRBV12-4 and J usage is TRBJ2-2, with 7 positions matching TRBD2. The CDR3 sequence is 16 residues long. V dropped 0 bases and J dropped 5; count of bases not matched to a gene: 6.

The chain links TRBV24-1 to TRBJ2-4; 10 bases agree with TRBD2. Germline V gene sequence: CDR1 KGHDR, CDR2 SFDVKD. The trim removed 4 bases at V and 2 bases at J, leaving 4 bases unmatched. CDR3 size: 16 residues. The CDR3 loop is CATSDPSGSSKNIQYF. The DNA of the CDR3 is TGTGCCACCAGTGACCCTAGCGGGAGCTCCAAAAACATTCAGTACTTC.

The chain employs TRBV7-3 and TRBJ1-1, with D perhaps TRBD1 (6 bases). This CDR3 contains 15 residues. V lost 5 bases and J lost 1, with 14 bases in between. Germline CDR1 reads SGHTA; CDR2 reads FQGTGA. CDR3 amino acids: CASSKQGWANTEAFF. As DNA, the CDR3 is TGTGCCAGCAGCAAACAGGGTTGGGCGAACACTGAAGCTTTCTTT.

This clonotype was counted only a few times. V is TRBV19 and J is TRBJ2-2; D not resolved. Germline V CDR1 and CDR2: LNHDA, SQIVND (reference sequence). The CDR3 loop spans 14 amino acids. Trimming removed 3 bases from V and 6 bases from J, with 11 bases in between. The CDR3 is CASSISPEPGELFF. CDR3 sequence (DNA): TGTGCCAGTAGTATTTCTCCGGAACCCGGGGAGCTGTTTTTT. Using reference TRBV19 and TRBJ2-2 for the parts outside the CDR3, the full variable domain is DGGITQSPKYLFRKEGQNVTLSCEQNLNHDAMYWYRQDPGQGLRLIYYSQIVNDFQKGDIAEGYSVSREKKESFPLTVTSAQKNPTAFYLCASSISPEPGELFFGEGSRLTVL.

A remark on this clonotype: Germline is not matched at one junction end, which may reflect a read error. The V call is TRBV5-3, the J call TRBJ2-4, with TRBD2 as a possible D gene (5 bases). TRBV5-3 belongs to the ORF category, with a function that is uncertain. CDR3 length: 11 amino acids. CDR3 coding DNA: TGTGCCAGCAGCTTGAGGGACATTCAGTACTTC. Protein sequence: CASSLRDIQYF.

The V call is TRBV7-6, the J call TRBJ1-2; 9 nucleotides align to TRBD1. CDR1 and CDR2 from the germline V gene are SGHVS and FNYEAQ. The CDR3 covers 15 residues. Losses at the gene ends were 5 bases for V and 7 bases for J; bases not matched to a gene: 11. This CDR3 is CASSPLQGALIGYTF. Written as DNA, the CDR3 is TGTGCCAGCAGCCCACTACAGGGGGCATTAATTGGCTACACCTTC.

The chain carries TRBV6-2 or TRBV6-3 and TRBJ2-1; TRBD2 agrees at 10 bases. The CDR3 spans 16 residues. CDR1 and CDR2 from the germline V gene are MNHEY and SVGEGT. V lost 2 bases to trimming and J lost 3 bases; unmatched junction nucleotides: 4. CDR3 in DNA: TGTGCCAGCAGTTACCTAGCGGGAGTTAACTACAATGAGCAGTTCTTC. Protein sequence: CASSYLAGVNYNEQFF.

This clonotype occurred a few times. The gene calls are TRBV30 and TRBJ2-7; TRBD1 is a possible D gene (5 bases). CDR1 is GTSNPN and CDR2 is SVGIG in the germline V gene (reference sequence). This CDR3 has 15 residues. Trimming removed 2 bases from V and 3 bases from J, with 17 bases in between. CDR3 DNA sequence: TGTGCCTGGAGTCCAGTGGGGCCCACCCGCTACGAGCAGTACTTC. Residues: CAWSPVGPTRYEQYF.

This clonotype was seen a handful of times. In DNA form, the CDR3 reads TGTGCCAGCAGTAACCAAGGACTAGCGAGCTACGAGCAGTACTTC. Its translation is CASSNQGLASYEQYF. The chain has TRBV6-2 or TRBV6-3 and TRBJ2-7, with 9 bases fitting TRBD2. The CDR3 has 15 residues. CDR1 is MNHEY and CDR2 is SVGEGT in the germline V gene. V lost 5 bases to trimming and J lost 3 bases; unmatched junction nucleotides: 8.

In this sample, this clonotype turned up many times. The chain couples TRBV11-2 to TRBJ2-1; D perhaps matches TRBD2 (5 bases). Germline V gives CDR1 SGHAT, CDR2 FQNNGV. Trimming left V 1 base short and J 0 bases short, with 10 bases between. CDR3 size: 16 residues. CDR3 protein: CASSLVGLGSYNEQFF. In nucleotides, the CDR3 is TGTGCCAGCAGCTTAGTTGGACTGGGCTCCTACAATGAGCAGTTCTTC.

This clonotype was seen at least ten times. V and J are TRBV7-2 and TRBJ2-5; tentative D call: TRBD2 (7 bases). Germline V gene data show CDR1 as SGHTA and CDR2 as FQGNSA. The CDR3 has 14 amino acids. Trimming took off 5 bases at V and 2 bases at J, with 12 bases between the two ends. DNA of the CDR3: TGTGCCAGCAGCATAGGGGGGGGGCAAGAGACCCAGTACTTC. Protein: CASSIGGGQETQYF.

The V gene is TRBV12-3 or TRBV12-4, the J gene TRBJ2-2; D gene uncertain. This CDR3 has 14 residues. The V and J ends lost 8 bases and 7 bases respectively, with 17 bases between them. This chain's CDR3 is CASGPGRPIGELFF. The CDR3 DNA follows: TGTGCCAGCGGACCCGGACGACCCATCGGGGAGCTGTTTTTT.

This clonotype was counted a few times. V gene TRBV2 combines with J gene TRBJ2-3, with 7 bases identical to TRBD1. Germline-derived CDR1 and CDR2 are SNHLY and FYNNEI. Trimming removed 4 bases from V and 0 bases from J; junction bases left unmatched: 13. The CDR3 runs 18 residues. In DNA, the CDR3 is TGTGCCAGCAGTGCCCAACTACCGGGACAGCTAAGCACAGATACGCAGTATTTT. This translates into CASSAQLPGQLSTDTQYF.

The V gene is TRBV7-2, the J gene TRBJ1-2; a possible D gene is TRBD1 (5 bases). CDR1 SGHTA and CDR2 FQGNSA come from the germline V gene. CDR3 size: 15 residues. Trimming removed 5 bases at V and 2 bases at J, with 15 bases between. The CDR3 nucleotides read TGTGCCAGCAGCCCAACCCCCCGGGGCAACTATGGCTACACCTTC. As protein: CASSPTPRGNYGYTF. Using reference TRBV7-2 and TRBJ1-2 for the parts outside the CDR3, the full variable domain is GAGVSQSPSNKVTEKGKDVELRCDPISGHTALYWYRQSLGQGLEFLIYFQGNSAPDKSGLPSDRFSAERTGGSVSTLTIQRTQQEDSAVYLCASSPTPRGNYGYTFGSGTRLTVV.

The table lists this clonotype with a few counts. The chain combines TRBV27 with TRBJ2-7; D not resolved. Per germline, CDR1 MNHEY and CDR2 SMNVEV (reference sequence). CDR3 length equals 13 residues. V lost 5 bases, J lost 8 bases, and 16 bases lay in between. The CDR3 reads CASSPSEARQQYF. CDR3 DNA sequence: TGTGCCAGCAGTCCTAGTGAAGCCCGCCAGCAGTACTTC.

About this clonotype itself: A junction boundary mismatches the germline segment, possibly from a read error. The chain carries TRBV6-2 or TRBV6-3 and TRBJ2-7, with D unresolved. The CDR3 length is 8 residues. Germline CDR1 MNHEY, CDR2 SVGEGT. The CDR3 DNA reads as TGTGCCAGCAGTTTCCCGGCCTTC. Translated, it gives CASSFPAF.

In its sample, this clonotype was seen a few times. The chain recombines TRBV12-3 or TRBV12-4 with TRBJ2-7, with D possibly being TRBD2 (6 bases). V was trimmed by 6 bases and J by 2 bases, leaving 14 bases between them. The CDR3 covers 14 residues. The CDR3 spells CASRVGGLPYEQYF. CDR3 DNA: TGTGCCAGCAGGGTGGGAGGCCTTCCCTACGAGCAGTACTTC.

The V and J genes are TRBV29-1 and TRBJ1-1; TRBD1 agrees at 10 bases. With 7 bases clipped from V and 0 bases from J, the junction kept 8 bases outside the gene matches. This CDR3 comprises 15 residues. Per the germline V gene, CDR1 is SQVTM and CDR2 is ANQGSEA. CDR3 loop: CSGGDRGPMNTEAFF. The CDR3 DNA reads TGCAGCGGGGGGGACAGGGGCCCTATGAACACTGAAGCTTTCTTT.

The CDR3 is CASSSHSLSGELFF. The DNA of the CDR3 is TGTGCCAGCAGCTCTCACTCATTATCCGGGGAGCTGTTTTTT. V gene TRBV7-3 combines with J gene TRBJ2-2; D is uncertain. Germline CDR1 and CDR2: SGHTA and FQGTGA. The CDR3 length is 14 residues. V lost 4 bases and J 6 bases, leaving 12 bases between the germline ends.

The CDR3 region is CASSSGGPYEAFF. CDR3 DNA: TGTGCCAGCAGCTCAGGGGGACCGTATGAAGCTTTCTTT. The rearrangement uses TRBV7-8 and TRBJ1-1; 7 positions agree with TRBD1. The junction had 6 bases not matched to a gene; V was cut back by 4 bases and J by 7 bases. Germline V gene lookup returns CDR1 SGHVS and CDR2 FQNEAQ. The CDR3 is made up of 13 amino acids.

This clonotype was observed many times. The rearrangement joins TRBV7-2 to TRBJ2-5, with D possibly TRBD1 on 5 matching bases. Germline V gene sequence: CDR1 SGHTA, CDR2 FQGNSA. The CDR3 loop spans 14 amino acids. The V and J ends lost 4 bases and 5 bases respectively, with 14 bases between them. This CDR3 reads CASSYRRQGETQYF. The CDR3 nucleotides read TGTGCCAGCAGCTACCGTCGGCAGGGCGAGACCCAGTACTTC.

This chain uses TRBV3-1 with TRBJ2-3; D ambiguous. In germline, CDR1 is LGHDT, CDR2 YNNKEL (reference sequence). V was trimmed by 0 bases and J by 4 bases, leaving 8 bases between them. The CDR3 covers 14 residues. CDR3 nucleotides: TGTGCCAGCAGCCAAGATTTGAGATCAGATACGCAGTATTTT. Its protein product is CASSQDLRSDTQYF.

This clonotype was detected only a few times. The chain is built from TRBV5-1 and TRBJ2-7; TRBD1 agrees at 9 bases. Germline V CDR1 and CDR2: SGHRS, YFSETQ. The CDR3 has 15 amino acids. The J segment lost 0 bases and the V segment lost 0 bases, leaving 1 base of the junction unmatched. In DNA form, the CDR3 reads TGCGCCAGCAGCTTGGAGGACAGGGGCTCCTACGAGCAGTACGTC. Residues: CASSLEDRGSYEQYV.

This clonotype turned up a few times. The gene calls are TRBV30 and TRBJ1-3; 11 nucleotides agree with TRBD1. This CDR3 spans 13 amino acids. V shed 2 bases and J 7 bases; nucleotides not matched to a gene: 1. The V gene's germline CDR1 is GTSNPN and CDR2 SVGIG (reference sequence). CDR3: CAWSRTGGNTIYF. The DNA for the CDR3 is TGTGCCTGGAGTCGGACAGGGGGCAACACCATATATTTT. Complete variable domain (other parts from reference TRBV30 and TRBJ1-3): SQTIHQWPATLVQPVGSPLSLECTVEGTSNPNLYWYRQAAGRGLQLLFYSVGIGQISSEVPQNLSASRPQDRQFILSSKKLLLSDSGFYLCAWSRTGGNTIYFGEGSWLTVV.